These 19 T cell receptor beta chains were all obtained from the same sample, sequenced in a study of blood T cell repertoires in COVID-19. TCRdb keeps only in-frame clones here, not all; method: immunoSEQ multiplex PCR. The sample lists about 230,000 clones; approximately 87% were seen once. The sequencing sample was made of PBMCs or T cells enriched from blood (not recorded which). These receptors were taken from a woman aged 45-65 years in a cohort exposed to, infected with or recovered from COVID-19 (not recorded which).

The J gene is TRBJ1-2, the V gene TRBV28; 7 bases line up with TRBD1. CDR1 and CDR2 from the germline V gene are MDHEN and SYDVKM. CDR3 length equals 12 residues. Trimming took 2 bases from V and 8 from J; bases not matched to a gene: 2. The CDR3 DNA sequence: TGTGCCAGCAGTTTAAGGACAGGCGGCTACACCTTC. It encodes CASSLRTGGYTF.

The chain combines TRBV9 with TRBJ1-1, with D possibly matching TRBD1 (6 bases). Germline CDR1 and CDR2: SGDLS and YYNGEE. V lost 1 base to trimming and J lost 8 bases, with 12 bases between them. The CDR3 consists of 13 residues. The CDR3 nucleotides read TGTGCCAGCAGCGTATTAGCCAGGGGCGAAGCTTTCTTT. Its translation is CASSVLARGEAFF.

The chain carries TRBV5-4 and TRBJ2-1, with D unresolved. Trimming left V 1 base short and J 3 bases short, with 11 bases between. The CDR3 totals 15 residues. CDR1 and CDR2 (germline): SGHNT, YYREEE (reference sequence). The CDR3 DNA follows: TGTGCCAGCAGCTTGCAGGTAATAAACTACAATGAGCAGTTCTTC. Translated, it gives CASSLQVINYNEQFF.

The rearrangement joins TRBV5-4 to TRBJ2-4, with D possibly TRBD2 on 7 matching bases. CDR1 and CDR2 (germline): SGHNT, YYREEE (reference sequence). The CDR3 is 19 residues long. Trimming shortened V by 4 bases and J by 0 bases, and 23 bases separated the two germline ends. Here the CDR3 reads CASSPQGGGARLAKNIQYF. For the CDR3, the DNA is TGTGCCAGCAGCCCTCAAGGGGGGGGCGCACGTTTAGCCAAAAACATTCAGTACTTC.

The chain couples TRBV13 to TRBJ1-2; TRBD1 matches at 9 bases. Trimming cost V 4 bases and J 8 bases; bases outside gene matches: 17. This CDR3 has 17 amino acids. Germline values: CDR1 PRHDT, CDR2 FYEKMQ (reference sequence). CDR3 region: CASSSRPGTGYGGGYTF. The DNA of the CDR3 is TGTGCCAGCAGCTCCCGTCCCGGGACAGGGTATGGCGGAGGCTACACCTTC.

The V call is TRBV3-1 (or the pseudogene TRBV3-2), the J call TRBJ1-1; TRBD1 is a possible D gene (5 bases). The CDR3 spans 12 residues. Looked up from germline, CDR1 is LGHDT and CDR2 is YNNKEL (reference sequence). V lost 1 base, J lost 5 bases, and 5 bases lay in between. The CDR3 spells CASSQAGTEAFF. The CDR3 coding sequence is TGTGCCAGCAGCCAAGCAGGGACTGAAGCTTTCTTT.

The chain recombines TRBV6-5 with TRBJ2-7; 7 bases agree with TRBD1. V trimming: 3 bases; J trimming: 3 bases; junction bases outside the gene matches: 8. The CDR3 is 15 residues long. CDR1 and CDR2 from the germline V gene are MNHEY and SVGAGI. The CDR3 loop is CASSYVGTDLYEQYF. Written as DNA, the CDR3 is TGTGCCAGCAGTTATGTCGGGACAGATCTCTACGAGCAGTACTTC.

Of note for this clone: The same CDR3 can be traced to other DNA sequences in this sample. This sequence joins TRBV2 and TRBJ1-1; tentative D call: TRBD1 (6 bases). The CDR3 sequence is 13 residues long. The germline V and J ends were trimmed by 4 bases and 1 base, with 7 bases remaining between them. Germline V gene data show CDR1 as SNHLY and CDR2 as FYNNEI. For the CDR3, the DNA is TGTGCCAGCAGTGGGACAGCGAACACTGAAGCTTTCTTT. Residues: CASSGTANTEAFF.

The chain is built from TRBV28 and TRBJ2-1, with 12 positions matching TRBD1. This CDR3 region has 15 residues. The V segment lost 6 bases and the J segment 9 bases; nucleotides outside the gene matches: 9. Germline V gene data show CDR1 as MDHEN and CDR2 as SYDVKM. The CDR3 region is CASSSGTGGFGEQFF. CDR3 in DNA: TGTGCCAGCAGCTCTGGGACAGGGGGCTTCGGTGAGCAGTTCTTC.

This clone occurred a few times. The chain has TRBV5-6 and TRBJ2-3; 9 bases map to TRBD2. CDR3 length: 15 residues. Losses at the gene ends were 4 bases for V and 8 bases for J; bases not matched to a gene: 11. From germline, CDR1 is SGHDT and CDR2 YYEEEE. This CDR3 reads CASSLEGRGGGTQYF. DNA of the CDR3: TGTGCCAGCAGCCTCGAGGGGCGGGGGGGCGGTACGCAGTATTTT.

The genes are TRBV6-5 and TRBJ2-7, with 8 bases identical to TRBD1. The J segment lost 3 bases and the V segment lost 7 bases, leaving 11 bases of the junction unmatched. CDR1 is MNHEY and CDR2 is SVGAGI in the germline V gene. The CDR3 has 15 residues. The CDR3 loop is CASTHSGTGYYEQYF. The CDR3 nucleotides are TGTGCCAGCACCCACTCCGGGACAGGATACTACGAGCAGTACTTC.

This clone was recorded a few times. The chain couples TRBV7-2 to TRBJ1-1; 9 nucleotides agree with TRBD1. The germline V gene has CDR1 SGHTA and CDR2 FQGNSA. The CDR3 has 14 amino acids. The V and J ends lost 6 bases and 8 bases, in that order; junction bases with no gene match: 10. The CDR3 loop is CASRTGTGKPEAFF. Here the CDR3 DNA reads TGTGCCAGCAGGACCGGGACAGGGAAGCCCGAAGCTTTCTTT.

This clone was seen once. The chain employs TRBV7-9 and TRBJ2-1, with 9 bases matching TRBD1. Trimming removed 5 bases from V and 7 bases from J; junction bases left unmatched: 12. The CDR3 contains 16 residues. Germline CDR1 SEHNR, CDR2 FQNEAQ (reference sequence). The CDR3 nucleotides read TGTGCCAGCAGCCGCGAGACGGGACAGGGCACAAATGAGCAGTTCTTC. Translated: CASSRETGQGTNEQFF. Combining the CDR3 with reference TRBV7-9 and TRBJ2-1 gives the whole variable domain DTGVSQNPRHKITKRGQNVTFRCDPISEHNRLYWYRQTLGQGPEFLTYFQNEAQLEKSRLLSDRFSAERPKGSFSTLEIQRTEQGDSAMYLCASSRETGQGTNEQFFGPGTRLTVL.

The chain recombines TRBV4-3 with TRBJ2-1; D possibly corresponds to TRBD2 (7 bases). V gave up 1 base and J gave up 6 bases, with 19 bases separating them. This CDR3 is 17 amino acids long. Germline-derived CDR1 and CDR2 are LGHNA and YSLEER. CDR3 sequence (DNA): TGCGCCAGCAGCCAAGTTTTTTACGGGGGGCCTGGCAATGAGCAGTTCTTC. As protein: CASSQVFYGGPGNEQFF.

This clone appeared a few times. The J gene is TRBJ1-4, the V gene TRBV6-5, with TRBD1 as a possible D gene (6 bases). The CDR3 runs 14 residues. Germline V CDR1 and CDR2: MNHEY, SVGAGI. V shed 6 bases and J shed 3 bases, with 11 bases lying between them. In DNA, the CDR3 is TGTGCCAGCAGCCCGACAGGTCCTAATGAAAAACTGTTTTTT. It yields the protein CASSPTGPNEKLFF.

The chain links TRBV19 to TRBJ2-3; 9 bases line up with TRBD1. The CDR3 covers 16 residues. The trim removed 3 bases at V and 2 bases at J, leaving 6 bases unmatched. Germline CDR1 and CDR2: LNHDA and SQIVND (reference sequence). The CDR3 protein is CASSITGTGSTDTQYF. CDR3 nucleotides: TGTGCCAGTAGTATCACCGGGACAGGGTCCACAGATACGCAGTATTTT.

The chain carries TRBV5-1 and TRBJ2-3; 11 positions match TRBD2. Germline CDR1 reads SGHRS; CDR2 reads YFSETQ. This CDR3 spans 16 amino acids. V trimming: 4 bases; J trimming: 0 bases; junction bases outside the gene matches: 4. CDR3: CASSPGLAASTDTQYF. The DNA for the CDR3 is TGCGCCAGCAGCCCGGGACTAGCGGCAAGCACAGATACGCAGTATTTT.

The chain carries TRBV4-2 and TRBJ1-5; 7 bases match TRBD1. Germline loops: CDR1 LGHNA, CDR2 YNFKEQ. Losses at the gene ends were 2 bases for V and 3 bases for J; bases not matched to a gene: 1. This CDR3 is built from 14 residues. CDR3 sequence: CASSQTGDNQPQHF. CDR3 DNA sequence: TGTGCCAGCAGCCAAACAGGGGACAATCAGCCCCAGCATTTT.

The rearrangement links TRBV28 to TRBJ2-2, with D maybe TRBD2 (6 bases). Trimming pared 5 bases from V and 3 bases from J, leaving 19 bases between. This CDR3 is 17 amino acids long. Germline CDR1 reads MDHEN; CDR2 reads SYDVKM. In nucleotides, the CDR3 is TGTGCCAGCAGTCCAGTTGGATTCTCGGGGGACACCGGGGAGCTGTTTTTT. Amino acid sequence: CASSPVGFSGDTGELFF.